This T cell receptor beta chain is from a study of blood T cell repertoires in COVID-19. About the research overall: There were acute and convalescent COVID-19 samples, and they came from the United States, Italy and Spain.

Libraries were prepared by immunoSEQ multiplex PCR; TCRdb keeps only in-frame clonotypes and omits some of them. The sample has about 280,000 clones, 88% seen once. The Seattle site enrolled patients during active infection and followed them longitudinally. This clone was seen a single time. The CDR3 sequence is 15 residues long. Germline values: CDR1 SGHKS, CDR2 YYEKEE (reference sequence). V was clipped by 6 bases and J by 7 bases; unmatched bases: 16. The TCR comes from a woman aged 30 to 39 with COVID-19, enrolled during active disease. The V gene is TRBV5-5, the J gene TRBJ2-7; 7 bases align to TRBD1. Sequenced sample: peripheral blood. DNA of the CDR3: TGTGCCAGCAACCCGCTTGGCGAGGGGGCAGTAGAGCAGTACTTC. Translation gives CASNPLGEGAVEQYF. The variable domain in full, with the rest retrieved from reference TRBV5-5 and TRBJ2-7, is DAGVTQSPTHLIKTRGQQVTLRCSPISGHKSVSWYQQVLGQGPQFIFQYYEKEERGRGNFPDRFSARQFPNYSSELNVNALLLGDSALYLCASNPLGEGAVEQYFGPGTRLTVT.